In this sample, the clone carrying this T cell receptor beta chain is medium-sized (0.01 to 0.1%). Its target is unknown. The library was built for alpha chains, so this beta chain is an off-target read and its size means little. The sample originates from a study of spatial heterogeneity in lung cancer. Study-level background: Consistently, beta-chain sequences turned up in larger numbers than alpha-chain sequences did. The study's findings and limits: Counts of ubiquitous and regional expanded TCRs tracked ubiquitous and regional nonsynonymous mutations, respectively. Tumor mutation counts were tracked by expanded intratumoral alpha and beta TCR counts.

Time point indicated: sample taken at primary tumor resection. Unsorted samples of tumor, nontumor lung or frozen PBMC had their whole RNA sequenced. Germline CDR1 reads SGDLS; CDR2 reads YYNGEE. J was trimmed by 3 bases and V by 4 bases; bases with no gene match: 6. The CDR3 is 16 amino acids. The library protocol tagged each TCR cDNA with a unique molecular identifier. From the 5' RACE reads, TCRdb called clonotypes with MiXCR, one entry per CDR3 protein. The sample holds over 8,500 distinct CDR3 sequences, roughly an eighth seen once. This receptor was identified in a male donor with early-stage non-small cell lung cancer. The chain carries TRBV9 and TRBJ2-6, with TRBD1 matching over 8 bases. This material consisted of lung tumor tissue, taken at surgery. CDR3 residues: CASSKDRVRGANVLTF. The CDR3 nucleotides are TGTGCCAGCAGCAAGGACAGGGTACGTGGGGCCAACGTCCTGACTTTC. The whole variable domain, filled in from reference TRBV9 and TRBJ2-6, reads DSGVTQTPKHLITATGQRVTLRCSPRSGDLSVYWYQQSLDQGLQFLIQYYNGEERAKGNILERFSAQQFPDLHSELNLSSLELGDSALYFCASSKDRVRGANVLTFGAGSRLTVL.